This T cell receptor beta chain was observed in a study of OX40 agonist ivuxolimab in advanced cancers. Study-level background: Hepatocellular carcinoma, melanoma, renal cell or head and neck cancer occurred in dose-escalation patients. Averaging roughly 60 years in age, with a range of roughly 20 to 80, the cohort was about 86% male. Study results and caveats: Expanded clones tended on average to be more numerous among CD8+ T cells than CD4+.

Remarks on this clone: What it binds is not known.

Anyone with autoimmune disease history or systemic immunosuppression was excluded. Sequencing was performed with immunoSEQ multiplex PCR; in TCRdb, only in-frame clones are kept and a portion is missing. The table lists under 45,000 clones, about 72% of them singletons. CDR3 length: 14 amino acids. CDR1 and CDR2 from the germline V gene are SGHTA and FQGNSA. The V end lost 4 bases, the J end lost 5 bases, and 12 bases lay between the germline ends. The receptor was derived from an adult with an advanced solid tumor such as melanoma, head and neck, liver or kidney cancer. This material consisted of CD4+ or CD8+ T cells sorted from blood, taken in a trial of the OX40 agonist ivuxolimab. The J gene is TRBJ1-3, the V gene TRBV7-2, with a weak D call TRBD1 (5 bases). Written as DNA, the CDR3 is TGTGCCAGCAGCTACCGGGGCTCACGAAACACCATATATTTT. Amino acids: CASSYRGSRNTIYF.